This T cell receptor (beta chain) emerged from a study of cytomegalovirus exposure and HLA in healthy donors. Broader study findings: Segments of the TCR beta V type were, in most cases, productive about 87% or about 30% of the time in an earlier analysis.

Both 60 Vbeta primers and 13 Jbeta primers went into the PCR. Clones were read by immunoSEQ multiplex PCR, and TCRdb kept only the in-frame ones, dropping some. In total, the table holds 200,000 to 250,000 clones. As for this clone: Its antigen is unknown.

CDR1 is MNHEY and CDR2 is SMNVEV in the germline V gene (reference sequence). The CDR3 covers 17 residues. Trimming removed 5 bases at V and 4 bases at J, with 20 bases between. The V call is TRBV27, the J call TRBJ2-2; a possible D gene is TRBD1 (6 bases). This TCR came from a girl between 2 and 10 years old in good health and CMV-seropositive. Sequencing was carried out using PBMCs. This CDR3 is CASSPQGHSRSTGELFF. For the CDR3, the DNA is TGTGCCAGCAGTCCCCAGGGACACTCAAGGTCCACCGGGGAGCTGTTTTTT.